A single sample is the source of the 6 T cell receptor beta chains below, sequenced in a study of shared clonotypes between healthy human individuals. The repertoire was sequenced with immunoSEQ multiplex PCR; TCRdb's copy has only in-frame clones and lacks some. This table has around 940,000 clones, around 80% appearing once. Sequenced input: memory CD4+ T cells sorted from blood. The sample's subset: CD45RA-negative fraction. These receptors all come from a man between 18 and 29 years old in good health.

This sequence joins TRBV6-5 and TRBJ2-3; 9 nucleotides match TRBD1. Germline CDR1 is MNHEY and CDR2 is SVGAGI. The CDR3 has 16 amino acids. J lost 6 bases, V lost 0 bases, and 7 bases had no gene match. CDR3 nucleotide sequence: TGTGCCAGCAGTTACTCGACAGGGGGAACCCGGGATACGCAGTATTTT. Amino acid sequence: CASSYSTGGTRDTQYF.

The gene calls are TRBV2 and TRBJ2-1; no clear D gene. The germline V gene encodes CDR1 SNHLY and CDR2 FYNNEI. V lost 3 bases and J 1 base, leaving 13 bases between the germline ends. The CDR3 runs to 16 residues. The CDR3 DNA is TGTGCCAGCAGTGATATTTCCGCCACTTCCTACAATGAGCAGTTCTTC. Residues: CASSDISATSYNEQFF.

This rearrangement joins TRBV18 to TRBJ2-7; perhaps TRBD2 as D (5 bases). Germline V gives CDR1 KGHSH, CDR2 LQKENI. V was shortened by 5 bases and J by 5 bases, with 16 bases between the two germline ends. CDR3 length equals 14 residues. CDR3 loop: CASSATDFWDEQYF. The CDR3 region has the DNA TGTGCCAGCTCAGCCACGGACTTTTGGGACGAGCAGTACTTC.

The V and J genes are TRBV6-6 and TRBJ2-2; D is ambiguous. CDR3 length equals 14 residues. Trimming took 7 bases from V and 2 from J, leaving 11 bases between them. Germline-derived CDR1 and CDR2 are MNHNY and SVGAGI (reference sequence). For the CDR3, the DNA is TGTGCCAGCACCCTGGGCCTAAACACCGGGGAGCTGTTTTTT. Encoded protein: CASTLGLNTGELFF.

The gene calls are TRBV25-1 and TRBJ2-7; 9 positions agree with TRBD1. CDR1 is MGHDK and CDR2 is SYGVNS in the germline V gene. The CDR3 sequence is 15 residues long. V was clipped by 6 bases and J by 0 bases; unmatched bases: 6. The DNA for the CDR3 is TGTGCCAGCAGACGGACAGGGGAGAACTCCTACGAGCAGTACTTC. Its translation is CASRRTGENSYEQYF.

Points on this clone: A far larger clone differs by one base, so this is likely a read error. CDR3 DNA: TGTGCCTGGAGTGTAGGTTCGGGGCAGCTCCAGCATTTT. Encoded protein: CAWSVGSGQLQHF. This chain joins TRBV30 and TRBJ1-5; D is perhaps TRBD1 (5 bases). The CDR3 length is 13 residues. Per germline, CDR1 GTSNPN and CDR2 SVGIG (reference sequence).